These 24 T cell receptor beta chains came from one sample sequenced in a study of blood T cells in healthy people across ages. The authors ran a second PCR of 7 to 11 cycles using a sample-barcoded 5' primer and a J-beta primer mix. TCRdb redid the calling of the 5' RACE reads with MiXCR, one entry per CDR3 protein. The table shows about 680,000 distinct CDR3 sequences, with roughly 49% occurring only once. The specimen sequenced was blood. The receptors were gathered from a woman aged 60-70 years in good health.

The rearrangement links TRBV7-9 to TRBJ2-7; 9 bases are a match to TRBD2. The V segment lost 5 bases and the J segment 3 bases; nucleotides outside the gene matches: 8. From germline, CDR1 is SEHNR and CDR2 FQNEAQ (reference sequence). There are 15 residues in the CDR3. The CDR3 sequence is CASSVVAGEFYEQYF. In nucleotides, the CDR3 is TGTGCCAGCAGCGTCGTAGCGGGAGAATTCTACGAGCAGTACTTC.

V usage is TRBV5-6 and J usage is TRBJ2-1; 9 nucleotides align to TRBD2. The trim removed 1 base at V and 8 bases at J, leaving 4 bases unmatched. CDR3 length: 14 amino acids. Germline CDR1 is SGHDT and CDR2 is YYEEEE. CDR3 in amino acids: CASSLIAGAHEQFF. The CDR3 DNA reads as TGTGCCAGCAGCTTGATAGCGGGAGCCCATGAGCAGTTCTTC.

This sequence joins TRBV7-8 and TRBJ1-5, with D possibly matching TRBD1 (6 bases). The CDR3 loop spans 14 amino acids. Trimming cost V 5 bases and J 6 bases, with 14 bases left between them. Per the germline V gene, CDR1 is SGHVS and CDR2 is FQNEAQ. The DNA for the CDR3 is TGTGCCAGCAGCATAACTACAGGGTTTCAGCCCCAGCATTTT. Translation: CASSITTGFQPQHF.

The chain employs TRBV6-5 and TRBJ2-7, with TRBD1 as a possible D gene (5 bases). The CDR3 runs 16 residues. The germline V gene encodes CDR1 MNHEY and CDR2 SVGAGI. Trimming removed 0 bases from V and 3 bases from J, with 15 bases in between. For the CDR3, the DNA is TGTGCCAGCAGTTACTCGAGACAGTCAATGGGCTACGAGCAGTACTTC. It specifies CASSYSRQSMGYEQYF.

The chain employs TRBV14 and TRBJ2-1, with D possibly TRBD2 on 6 matching bases. V gave up 4 bases and J gave up 7 bases, with 14 bases separating them. The CDR3 has 14 residues. Per the germline V gene, CDR1 is SGHDN and CDR2 is FVKESK. CDR3 nucleotide sequence: TGTGCCAGCAGCCCAGTTTGGAGGGGAAATGAGCAGTTCTTC. Its translation is CASSPVWRGNEQFF. The full variable domain, rest sourced from reference TRBV14 and TRBJ2-1, is EAGVTQFPSHSVIEKGQTVTLRCDPISGHDNLYWYRRVMGKEIKFLLHFVKESKQDESGMPNNRFLAERTGGTYSTLKVQPAELEDSGVYFCASSPVWRGNEQFFGPGTRLTVL.

This sequence joins TRBV11-2 and TRBJ2-1; TRBD1 or TRBD2 may be the D gene (5 bases each). Trimming stripped 4 bases from V and 10 bases from J, with 17 bases between. Germline lookup yields CDR1 SGHAT and CDR2 FQNNGV. The CDR3 sequence is 14 residues long. The CDR3 nucleotides are TGTGCCAGCAGCTCAGGACAAGGCGGGTGGGAGCAGTTCTTC. As protein: CASSSGQGGWEQFF.

The gene calls are TRBV20-1 and TRBJ1-2, with 9 bases matching TRBD1. V lost 2 bases to trimming and J lost 4 bases; unmatched junction nucleotides: 5. The CDR3 is 14 amino acids. Germline loops: CDR1 DFQATT, CDR2 SNEGSKA (reference sequence). CDR3 bases: TGCAGTGCTAGAACGGGACAGGGCGGCTATGGCTACACCTTC. It is translated as CSARTGQGGYGYTF.

This clonotype was counted once. A clone one base away is much larger, so this may be a read error. The V and J genes are TRBV29-1 and TRBJ2-1; D unclear. This CDR3 is 15 amino acids long. Germline loops: CDR1 SQVTM, CDR2 ANQGSEA. The CDR3 spells CSVGEGPGSYKEQFF. The CDR3 DNA sequence: TGCAGCGTTGGAGAAGGGCCGGGCTCCTACAAGGAGCAGTTCTTC.

This clonotype occurred a few times. The chain combines TRBV4-1 with TRBJ1-2, with 11 bases lining up with TRBD1. Germline CDR1 and CDR2: MGHRA and YSYEKL. The CDR3 loop spans 16 amino acids. J gave up 8 bases and V 1 base, and 9 bases lay outside the gene matches. The CDR3 reads CASSQGGQGAVGGYTF. CDR3 in DNA: TGCGCCAGCAGCCAAGGAGGACAGGGGGCAGTGGGAGGCTACACCTTC.

With respect to this clonotype: This sequence may be a read error, since a much larger clone differs from it by one base. The V and J genes are TRBV30 and TRBJ2-3; 7 bases are a match to TRBD2. Germline V gene lookup returns CDR1 GTSNPN and CDR2 SVGIG (reference sequence). The length of the CDR3 is 18 residues. V lost 0 bases, J lost 1 base, and 13 bases stayed unmatched. The CDR3 region has the DNA TGTGCCTGGAGTGTAAAGGGCGGGAGACGGGAGCGCACAGATACGCAGTATTTT. It codes for CAWSVKGGRRERTDTQYF.

The chain links TRBV6-2 or TRBV6-3 to TRBJ1-2, with D possibly TRBD1 on 5 matching bases. Germline V lookup: CDR1 MNHEY, CDR2 SVGEGT. Trimming cost V 9 bases and J 6 bases, with 11 bases left between them. The CDR3 is 11 residues long. The CDR3 protein is CASRDGHGYTF. CDR3 sequence (DNA): TGTGCCAGTAGGGACGGCCATGGCTACACCTTC.

Comments on this clonotype: Because it lacks the conserved phenylalanine or tryptophan at the end, this CDR3 is likely a read error. V and J are TRBV5-1 and TRBJ2-7; 8 nucleotides agree with TRBD1. CDR1 SGHRS and CDR2 YFSETQ come from the germline V gene. This CDR3 is built from 15 residues. The J segment lost 1 base and the V segment lost 3 bases, leaving 6 bases of the junction unmatched. DNA for the CDR3: TGCGCCAGCAGCTACCGGACAGGGCCTTCCTACGAGCAGTACTTG. This translates into CASSYRTGPSYEQYL.

The rearrangement links TRBV7-9 to TRBJ2-5; 13 positions agree with TRBD2. V dropped 7 bases and J dropped 3; count of bases not matched to a gene: 8. The CDR3 extends over 16 amino acids. Germline CDR1 is SEHNR and CDR2 is FQNEAQ (reference sequence). The CDR3 reads CASTGLAGENKETQYF. The CDR3 DNA is TGTGCCAGCACCGGACTAGCGGGAGAAAACAAAGAGACCCAGTACTTC.

CDR3 residues: CASSLTKLAGGSYNEQFF. The CDR3 bases are TGTGCCAGCAGCCTTACGAAGCTAGCGGGAGGGTCCTACAATGAGCAGTTCTTC. The chain links TRBV16 to TRBJ2-1; 12 positions match TRBD2. Germline assignment: CDR1 KGHSY and CDR2 FQNENV. The CDR3 runs 18 residues. After removal of 4 bases from V and 1 base from J, the junction contained 8 bases not matched to a gene.

The CDR3 nucleotides are TGTGCCAGCAGCAAAGTAGGGCTAGCGGGAACCTACGAGCAGTACTTC. It specifies CASSKVGLAGTYEQYF. The chain has TRBV21-1 and TRBJ2-7; TRBD2, the D gene given by the table, was not confirmed from the DNA. TRBV21-1 represents a pseudogene. CDR3 length: 16 residues.

Many counts were recorded for this clonotype. The chain uses TRBV7-2 and TRBJ2-5, with D maybe TRBD1 (6 bases). V lost 4 bases, J lost 5 bases, and 20 bases lay in between. The germline V gene has CDR1 SGHTA and CDR2 FQGNSA. CDR3 length: 16 amino acids. The CDR3 coding sequence is TGTGCCAGCAGCTCGCCCCGGACAGTAGGGTTGGAGACCCAGTACTTC. As protein: CASSSPRTVGLETQYF.

The V and J genes are TRBV12-3 or TRBV12-4 and TRBJ1-4, with 9 bases aligning to TRBD1. The CDR3 sequence is 16 residues long. V lost 1 base, J lost 6 bases, and 6 bases stayed unmatched. The CDR3 region is CASSLGTGGADEKLFF. The CDR3 DNA is TGTGCCAGCAGTTTAGGAACAGGGGGCGCGGATGAAAAACTGTTTTTT.

This clonotype has a handful of counts. The rearrangement uses TRBV10-3 and TRBJ2-5; 8 nucleotides line up with TRBD1. The J call is in doubt because the DNA end fits TRBJ2-7 better. Germline V gene sequence: CDR1 ENHRY, CDR2 SYGVKD. CDR3 length: 13 amino acids. This CDR3 is CAIRSGGRYEQYF. Here the CDR3 DNA reads TGTGCCATCAGGTCAGGGGGCCGATACGAGCAGTACTTC.

This clonotype was seen only once. The rearrangement joins TRBV5-1 to TRBJ1-2, with D possibly TRBD1 on 6 matching bases. V dropped 3 bases and J dropped 5 bases, with 14 bases sitting between them. Germline lookup yields CDR1 SGHRS and CDR2 YFSETQ. This CDR3 region has 14 residues. CDR3 DNA: TGCGCCAGCAGCTCCGGACAGCCGAGTTATGGCTACACCTTC. It specifies CASSSGQPSYGYTF.

This clonotype was seen just once. The V gene is TRBV20-1, the J gene TRBJ2-7, with 7 bases aligning to TRBD2. The V segment lost 0 bases and the J segment 7 bases; nucleotides outside the gene matches: 18. Germline-derived CDR1 and CDR2 are DFQATT and SNEGSKA (reference sequence). The CDR3 consists of 17 residues. The CDR3 nucleotides read TGCAGTGCTAGAGATTTACCTAGCGGACCTCTTGCTGATGAGCAGTACTTC. As protein: CSARDLPSGPLADEQYF.

This sequence joins TRBV28 and TRBJ1-5; no clear D gene. The germline gives CDR1 MDHEN, CDR2 SYDVKM. Trimming pared 4 bases from V and 7 bases from J, leaving 8 bases between. This CDR3 is built from 12 residues. The CDR3 protein is CASSSTVQPQHF. The CDR3 DNA reads as TGTGCCAGCAGTTCGACTGTCCAGCCCCAGCATTTT.

V gene TRBV12-1 combines with J gene TRBJ1-4. TRBV12-1 is a recognized pseudogene. The CDR3 has 13 amino acids. This CDR3 reads CASSPTYNEKLFF. The CDR3 coding sequence is TGTGCCAGCAGCCCGACCTATAATGAAAAACTGTTTTTT.

V is TRBV20-1 and J is TRBJ2-7; TRBD2 matches at 7 bases. There are 13 residues in the CDR3. V was clipped by 3 bases and J by 3 bases; unmatched bases: 5. Germline CDR1 reads DFQATT; CDR2 reads SNEGSKA (reference sequence). The CDR3 spells CSASLPSGYEQYF. The CDR3 DNA follows: TGCAGTGCTAGTCTTCCTAGCGGCTACGAGCAGTACTTC.

This clonotype was seen more than once but under ten times. The rearrangement uses TRBV6-2 or TRBV6-3 and TRBJ2-1; 9 positions agree with TRBD1. The CDR3 is 15 amino acids. Trimming cost V 6 bases and J 3 bases; bases outside gene matches: 6. Germline-derived CDR1 and CDR2 are MNHEY and SVGEGT. The CDR3 sequence: CASSERQGGYNEQFF. The CDR3 DNA follows: TGTGCCAGCAGCGAGAGACAGGGGGGCTACAATGAGCAGTTCTTC.